This T cell receptor (beta chain) was retrieved from a study of T cells in Graves' hyperthyroidism and ophthalmopathy. Patients having uncontrolled infection, another autoimmune disease, pregnancy or lactation were not included. Note on this clonotype: Its antigen is undetermined.

General study points: Blood shared most expanded thyroid clonotypes above 0.001.

The source material, RNA transcripts, was used to amplify TCR beta CDR3 regions. First-round RT-PCR with HTBI primers amplified the TCR CDR3 region. TCRdb fed the multiplex PCR reads into MiXCR, producing one record per CDR3 protein. The sample records approximately 560,000 distinct CDR3 sequences, less than 20% being singletons. Input material: blood. The TCR was taken from a woman in her twenties or thirties with Graves' hyperthyroidism.

The CDR3 DNA sequence: TGTGCCAGCGGGAGTCCCTATGGCTACACCTTC. This codes for CASGSPYGYTF. The gene calls are TRBV2 and TRBJ1-2; no clear D gene. V lost 8 bases and J lost 4, with 8 bases in between. This CDR3 has 11 amino acids. From germline, CDR1 is SNHLY and CDR2 FYNNEI.